A single TCR beta chain is shown here with its context. The method was immunoSEQ multiplex PCR; TCRdb's version includes in-frame clones alone and lacks a portion of them. Among around 53,000 clones listed, about four fifths were seen once. This sample stems from a study of OX40 agonist ivuxolimab in advanced cancers. Germline V lookup: CDR1 SNHLY, CDR2 FYNNEI. The CDR3 runs to 13 residues. With 5 bases removed from V and 2 bases from J, the gap between germline ends came to 9 bases. The sequenced sample was CD4+ or CD8+ T cells sorted from blood, obtained in a trial of the OX40 agonist ivuxolimab. The origin of this receptor is an adult with an advanced solid tumor such as melanoma, head and neck, liver or kidney cancer. J is TRBJ1-1 and V is TRBV2; D is uncertain. CDR3 residues: CASSLEGNTEAFF. CDR3 bases: TGTGCCAGCAGTTTGGAGGGCAACACTGAAGCTTTCTTT.